Below, 28 T cell receptor beta chains from the same sample are listed, as sequenced in a study of cytomegalovirus exposure and HLA in healthy donors. The PCR contained 60 Vbeta and 13 Jbeta primers. The assay was immunoSEQ multiplex PCR, and TCRdb's table has in-frame clones only and misses some. The sample contains about 120,000 clones, approximately 82% of which appear only once. The sequenced material came from PBMCs. Source of these receptors: a man younger than 40 in good health and CMV-seropositive.

The chain uses TRBV2 and TRBJ1-1, with D unclear. The CDR3 covers 13 residues. V lost 5 bases and J 1 base, leaving 8 bases between the germline ends. Germline CDR1 reads SNHLY; CDR2 reads FYNNEI. CDR3 sequence: CASSPTANTEAFF. The CDR3 DNA sequence: TGTGCCAGCAGTCCTACAGCGAACACTGAAGCTTTCTTT.

The chain couples TRBV7-8 to TRBJ1-4, with 8 bases that match TRBD1. The V gene's germline CDR1 is SGHVS and CDR2 FQNEAQ. The CDR3 sequence is 17 residues long. V trimming: 5 bases; J trimming: 4 bases; junction bases outside the gene matches: 12. CDR3 DNA: TGTGCCAGCAGCGGAAACTCCAGGGGGCCCCGTAATGAAAAACTGTTTTTT. This sequence encodes CASSGNSRGPRNEKLFF.

The rearrangement links TRBV5-1 to TRBJ2-3; TRBD2 aligns across 10 bases. Trimming removed 0 bases from V and 0 bases from J; junction bases left unmatched: 4. Germline assignment: CDR1 SGHRS and CDR2 YFSETQ. CDR3 length equals 17 residues. The CDR3 coding sequence is TGCGCCAGCAGCTTGGCTAGCGGGGGCCTTAGCACAGATACGCAGTATTTT. It codes for CASSLASGGLSTDTQYF.

The chain employs TRBV9 and TRBJ1-5; perhaps TRBD1 as D (5 bases). This CDR3 comprises 12 residues. CDR1 and CDR2 (germline): SGDLS, YYNGEE. V was pared by 4 bases and J by 7 bases, with 9 bases between. Here the CDR3 reads CASSMGGQPQHF. CDR3 nucleotides: TGTGCCAGCAGCATGGGGGGGCAGCCCCAGCATTTT. The full variable domain, rest sourced from reference TRBV9 and TRBJ1-5, is DSGVTQTPKHLITATGQRVTLRCSPRSGDLSVYWYQQSLDQGLQFLIQYYNGEERAKGNILERFSAQQFPDLHSELNLSSLELGDSALYFCASSMGGQPQHFGDGTRLSIL.

Note on this clone: A read error may account for a junction end that differs from germline. The chain recombines TRBV30 with TRBJ1-3; TRBD1 might be the D (5 bases). The CDR3 is 11 amino acids. CDR1 and CDR2 from the germline V gene are GTSNPN and SVGIG (reference sequence). CDR3 in amino acids: CAWSLPGFSRF. Written as DNA, the CDR3 is TGTGCCTGGAGTCTACCAGGGTTCTCCCGCTTT.

CDR3 residues: CASSSFGRDQPQHF. CDR3 DNA: TGTGCCAGCAGTTCATTTGGCCGGGATCAGCCCCAGCATTTT. The genes are TRBV6-5 and TRBJ1-5; D is uncertain. V was shortened by 4 bases and J by 5 bases, with 12 bases between the two germline ends. The CDR3 extends over 14 amino acids. Looked up from germline, CDR1 is MNHEY and CDR2 is SVGAGI.

The V gene is TRBV11-3, the J gene TRBJ2-1; 10 positions agree with TRBD2. With 6 bases clipped from V and 5 bases from J, the junction kept 7 bases outside the gene matches. The germline gives CDR1 SGHNT, CDR2 YENEEA. The CDR3 consists of 15 residues. The CDR3 reads CASSVHGLADNEQFF. CDR3 sequence (DNA): TGTGCCAGCAGTGTTCACGGACTAGCGGACAATGAGCAGTTCTTC.

The chain recombines TRBV13 with TRBJ2-5, with D perhaps matching TRBD1 (5 bases). The J call could be wrong; TRBJ2-7 is a better fit for the DNA end. Germline values: CDR1 PRHDT, CDR2 FYEKMQ (reference sequence). CDR3 length: 13 residues. CDR3 in amino acids: CASSLGTDIEQYF. CDR3 nucleotides: TGTGCCAGCAGCTTAGGGACAGACATCGAGCAGTACTTC.

This clone showed up just once. The chain links TRBV9 to TRBJ2-1, with D possibly matching TRBD2 (5 bases). V shed 6 bases and J shed 6 bases, with 16 bases lying between them. Looked up from germline, CDR1 is SGDLS and CDR2 is YYNGEE. The CDR3 sequence is 14 residues long. The CDR3 nucleotides are TGTGCCAGCAACCCTGAGGGATGGACCAATGAGCAGTTCTTC. It is translated as CASNPEGWTNEQFF. Using reference TRBV9 and TRBJ2-1 for the parts outside the CDR3, the full variable domain is DSGVTQTPKHLITATGQRVTLRCSPRSGDLSVYWYQQSLDQGLQFLIQYYNGEERAKGNILERFSAQQFPDLHSELNLSSLELGDSALYFCASNPEGWTNEQFFGPGTRLTVL.

CDR3 coding DNA: TGTGCCAGCAGTCCCGGACACCAAGGGGGTCAGCCCCAGCATTTT. This encodes CASSPGHQGGQPQHF. J is TRBJ1-5 and V is TRBV28; TRBD1 is a possible D gene (6 bases). CDR1 is MDHEN, CDR2 SYDVKM, per germline. The V end was cut by 5 bases, the J end by 6 bases, with 17 bases between. This CDR3 has 15 amino acids.

The DNA for the CDR3 is TGTGCCAGCAGTCCTTCAGCGGGGGGGACCTACAATGAGCAGTTCTTC. Translated, it gives CASSPSAGGTYNEQFF. The rearrangement uses TRBV27 and TRBJ2-1; 10 bases map to TRBD2. This CDR3 is built from 16 residues. Trimming removed 5 bases from V and 2 bases from J; junction bases left unmatched: 6. Germline-derived CDR1 and CDR2 are MNHEY and SMNVEV (reference sequence).

This clone was detected only once. The V call is TRBV5-6, the J call TRBJ2-5; D uncertain. The germline gives CDR1 SGHDT, CDR2 YYEEEE. Trimming pared 4 bases from V and 0 bases from J, leaving 4 bases between. The CDR3 is made up of 12 amino acids. The CDR3 region is CASSPDQETQYF. DNA of the CDR3: TGTGCCAGCAGCCCCGACCAAGAGACCCAGTACTTC. The variable domain in full, with the rest retrieved from reference TRBV5-6 and TRBJ2-5, is DAGVTQSPTHLIKTRGQQVTLRCSPKSGHDTVSWYQQALGQGPQFIFQYYEEEERQRGNFPDRFSGHQFPNYSSELNVNALLLGDSALYLCASSPDQETQYFGPGTRLLVL.

This clone appeared a few times. The V and J genes are TRBV5-4 and TRBJ1-1; D remains ambiguous. CDR1 and CDR2 from the germline V gene are SGHNT and YYREEE (reference sequence). Trimming shortened V by 4 bases and J by 2 bases, and 15 bases separated the two germline ends. This CDR3 has 15 residues. CDR3 region: CASSVGPGFNTEAFF. In DNA form, the CDR3 reads TGTGCCAGCAGCGTAGGACCGGGATTCAACACTGAAGCTTTCTTT.

This clone occurred a few times. The chain is built from TRBV7-8 and TRBJ1-1; 7 nucleotides match TRBD1. The trim removed 7 bases at V and 0 bases at J, leaving 20 bases unmatched. The germline V gene encodes CDR1 SGHVS and CDR2 FQNEAQ. The CDR3 totals 19 residues. For the CDR3, the DNA is TGTGCCAGCATCGTGGGAAGAACTCTGACAGGGAGCATGAACACTGAAGCTTTCTTT. Translating gives CASIVGRTLTGSMNTEAFF.

The chain recombines TRBV5-4 with TRBJ2-3, with 8 bases fitting TRBD1. CDR1 and CDR2 (germline): SGHNT, YYREEE (reference sequence). This CDR3 has 15 residues. The J segment lost 2 bases and the V segment lost 3 bases, leaving 5 bases of the junction unmatched. The CDR3 DNA reads as TGTGCCAGCAGCTCCCGACAGGGGCCCACAGATACGCAGTATTTT. Amino acid sequence: CASSSRQGPTDTQYF.

The chain uses TRBV9 and TRBJ1-4; the match to TRBD1 covers 9 bases. CDR1 is SGDLS, CDR2 YYNGEE, per germline. V shed 0 bases, J shed 7 bases, and the junction held 1 base outside the gene matches. The CDR3 is 14 residues long. The CDR3 here is CASSVAGQGEKLFF. The CDR3 DNA follows: TGTGCCAGCAGCGTAGCGGGACAGGGTGAAAAACTGTTTTTT.

This chain joins TRBV25-1 and TRBJ2-3; weak D call: TRBD1 (6 bases). Germline V gene sequence: CDR1 MGHDK, CDR2 SYGVNS. This CDR3 region has 13 residues. V lost 9 bases and J 5 bases, leaving 15 bases between the germline ends. The CDR3 loop reads CASTQGFGDTQYF. CDR3 sequence (DNA): TGTGCCAGTACACAGGGCTTTGGAGATACGCAGTATTTT.

V gene TRBV7-9 combines with J gene TRBJ2-6, with TRBD1 matching 10 bases. The CDR3 runs to 15 residues. V lost 8 bases to trimming and J lost 4 bases; unmatched junction nucleotides: 5. Per germline, CDR1 SEHNR and CDR2 FQNEAQ (reference sequence). DNA of the CDR3: TGTGCCAGCCGTGGGACAGGGGTCGGGGCCAACGTCCTGACTTTC. It encodes CASRGTGVGANVLTF.

V gene TRBV7-9 combines with J gene TRBJ1-3; 8 bases line up with TRBD1. CDR1 and CDR2 from the germline V gene are SEHNR and FQNEAQ (reference sequence). The length of the CDR3 is 18 residues. The junction had 14 bases not matched to a gene; V was cut back by 5 bases and J by 2 bases. CDR3 coding DNA: TGTGCCAGCAGCGTACCGCAGACAGGGGTGGTGACTGGAAACACCATATATTTT. As protein: CASSVPQTGVVTGNTIYF.

The V and J genes are TRBV7-6 and TRBJ2-3; TRBD1 might be the D (6 bases). There are 14 residues in the CDR3. CDR1 and CDR2 (germline): SGHVS, FNYEAQ. The V end was cut by 2 bases, the J end by 2 bases, with 8 bases between. Written as DNA, the CDR3 is TGTGCCAGCAGCTTAAGGGGGAACACAGATACGCAGTATTTT. It yields the protein CASSLRGNTDTQYF. Together with reference TRBV7-6 and TRBJ2-3, the CDR3 gives the full variable domain: GAGVSQSPRYKVTKRGQDVALRCDPISGHVSLYWYRQALGQGPEFLTYFNYEAQQDKSGLPNDRFSAERPEGSISTLTIQRTEQRDSAMYRCASSLRGNTDTQYFGPGTRLTVL.

The V gene is TRBV6-5, the J gene TRBJ2-7, with D possibly matching TRBD2 (5 bases). The V end was cut by 0 bases, the J end by 7 bases, with 16 bases between. The germline gives CDR1 MNHEY, CDR2 SVGAGI. CDR3 size: 15 residues. CDR3 sequence: CASSYSASSWGEQYF. CDR3 nucleotide sequence: TGTGCCAGCAGTTACTCGGCTAGCTCCTGGGGAGAGCAGTACTTC.

This chain joins TRBV7-9 and TRBJ1-2; D possibly corresponds to TRBD1 (6 bases). In germline, CDR1 is SEHNR, CDR2 FQNEAQ (reference sequence). The V end lost 0 bases, the J end lost 3 bases, and 11 bases lay between the germline ends. The CDR3 runs to 15 residues. CDR3 region: CASSLAQGKDYGYTF. The CDR3 DNA reads as TGTGCCAGCAGCTTAGCGCAGGGGAAGGACTATGGCTACACCTTC.

The chain combines TRBV2 with TRBJ1-4; D is ambiguous. The germline V and J ends were trimmed by 3 bases and 1 base, with 6 bases remaining between them. CDR3 length: 14 amino acids. CDR1 is SNHLY and CDR2 is FYNNEI in the germline V gene. CDR3 region: CASSDPVTNEKLFF. The CDR3 nucleotides read TGTGCCAGCAGTGACCCAGTAACTAATGAAAAACTGTTTTTT.

The chain couples TRBV21-1 to TRBJ2-7; the DNA was not used to check the table's D call, TRBD1. TRBV21-1 is noted as a pseudogene. The length of the CDR3 is 15 residues. CDR3 amino acids: CASSKGTGDKYEQYF. CDR3 DNA sequence: TGTGCCAGCAGCAAAGGGACAGGGGATAAGTACGAGCAGTACTTC.

The gene calls are TRBV27 and TRBJ1-4; D gene uncertain. Germline V lookup: CDR1 MNHEY, CDR2 SMNVEV (reference sequence). V was pared by 6 bases and J by 8 bases, with 16 bases between. The CDR3 is made up of 14 amino acids. The CDR3 loop reads CASSLRHPGEKLFF. In DNA, the CDR3 is TGTGCCAGCAGCTTACGACATCCTGGGGAAAAACTGTTTTTT.

This chain joins TRBV5-5 and TRBJ1-4, with D maybe TRBD1 (6 bases). Germline-derived CDR1 and CDR2 are SGHKS and YYEKEE (reference sequence). Trimming removed 4 bases from V and 3 bases from J, with 13 bases in between. The CDR3 extends over 15 amino acids. The CDR3 loop reads CASSGSEGANEKLFF. The CDR3 nucleotides read TGTGCCAGCAGCGGGAGTGAGGGGGCTAATGAAAAACTGTTTTTT.

In its sample, this clone was seen a few times. V and J are TRBV28 and TRBJ1-4; TRBD1 might be the D (5 bases). Trimming pared 5 bases from V and 8 bases from J, leaving 18 bases between. In germline, CDR1 is MDHEN, CDR2 SYDVKM. This CDR3 comprises 15 residues. CDR3 sequence (DNA): TGTGCCAGCAGTCCGTGGGAGGGGAGGGCAGAAAAACTGTTTTTT. Its protein product is CASSPWEGRAEKLFF.

This chain joins TRBV7-9 and TRBJ2-2; TRBD1 agrees at 7 bases. V shed 4 bases, J shed 4 bases, and the junction held 9 bases outside the gene matches. The CDR3 sequence is 16 residues long. CDR1 is SEHNR, CDR2 FQNEAQ, per germline (reference sequence). This chain's CDR3 is CASSSSRDSLTGELFF. In nucleotides, the CDR3 is TGTGCCAGCAGCTCCAGCCGGGACAGCCTCACCGGGGAGCTGTTTTTT. Combining the CDR3 with reference TRBV7-9 and TRBJ2-2 gives the whole variable domain DTGVSQNPRHKITKRGQNVTFRCDPISEHNRLYWYRQTLGQGPEFLTYFQNEAQLEKSRLLSDRFSAERPKGSFSTLEIQRTEQGDSAMYLCASSSSRDSLTGELFFGEGSRLTVL.